The 19 T cell receptor beta chains reported below all come from one sample, sequenced in a study of molecular identifiers for immune sequencing clone quantification. Via MiXCR, TCRdb re-called the PCR reads, giving one row per CDR3 protein. Among more than 550,000 distinct CDR3 sequences listed, roughly 25% were seen once. Sequenced material: naive CD8+ T cells from blood, with Jurkat cell RNA spiked in. Subset given: FACS-sorted CD8+CD4-CCR7+CD45RA+ naive T cells. The source is a human donor in good health. Some libraries in this study had Jurkat cell RNA spiked in.

This clonotype occurred a few times. The genes are TRBV5-4 and TRBJ2-1, with TRBD2 matching 14 bases. This CDR3 has 15 amino acids. With 4 bases clipped from V and 8 bases from J, the junction kept 5 bases outside the gene matches. Germline CDR1 reads SGHNT; CDR2 reads YYREEE (reference sequence). In DNA, the CDR3 is TGTGCCAGCAGCGAGGGACTAGCGGGGGTTGATGAGCAGTTCTTC. As protein: CASSEGLAGVDEQFF.

This clonotype was observed at least ten times. The genes are TRBV13 and TRBJ2-5; TRBD1 aligns across 9 bases. Germline V gene data show CDR1 as PRHDT and CDR2 as FYEKMQ (reference sequence). With 5 bases clipped from V and 0 bases from J, the junction kept 4 bases outside the gene matches. This CDR3 contains 15 residues. CDR3 coding DNA: TGTGCCAGCAGCGCAAGGACAGGGGACCAAGAGACCCAGTACTTC. This encodes CASSARTGDQETQYF.

This clonotype came up a few times. V and J are TRBV15 and TRBJ1-5, with a possible D match to TRBD1 (6 bases). This CDR3 spans 17 amino acids. Trimming cost V 1 base and J 2 bases, with 15 bases left between them. Looked up from germline, CDR1 is LNHNV and CDR2 is YYDKDF (reference sequence). The CDR3, as DNA: TGTGCCACCAGCAGAGCTCCTCAGGGGCGCGGCAATCAGCCCCAGCATTTT. This codes for CATSRAPQGRGNQPQHF.

The chain couples TRBV18 to TRBJ2-2; the match to TRBD1 covers 7 bases. Germline V CDR1 and CDR2: KGHSH, LQKENI. Trimming took 6 bases from V and 0 from J; bases not matched to a gene: 4. The length of the CDR3 is 15 residues. CDR3 residues: CASSMTGPNTGELFF. CDR3 sequence (DNA): TGTGCCAGCTCCATGACAGGGCCGAACACCGGGGAGCTGTTTTTT.

This clonotype was observed a few times. The chain couples TRBV7-9 to TRBJ2-5, with D perhaps assigned TRBD1 or TRBD2 (5 bases each). V lost 4 bases and J 7 bases, leaving 13 bases between the germline ends. This CDR3 has 13 amino acids. Germline V CDR1 and CDR2: SEHNR, FQNEAQ (reference sequence). CDR3 in DNA: TGTGCCAGCAGCTCCCGGACCGGGACGACCCAGTACTTC. It encodes CASSSRTGTTQYF.

This clonotype was seen only a few times. The chain carries TRBV11-2 and TRBJ2-3; no reliable D call. The CDR3 loop spans 14 amino acids. The ends were cut back, 1 base at V and 9 bases at J, with 14 bases in the middle. Germline V lookup: CDR1 SGHAT, CDR2 FQNNGV. The CDR3 region is CASSLGQLEDTQYF. CDR3 nucleotide sequence: TGTGCCAGCAGCTTAGGCCAGCTAGAAGACACGCAGTATTTT.

There are many counts of this clonotype. This rearrangement joins TRBV29-1 to TRBJ2-7, with 9 bases aligning to TRBD1. This CDR3 contains 12 residues. Germline V gene data show CDR1 as SQVTM and CDR2 as ANQGSEA. With V trimmed by 6 bases and J by 3 bases, 3 bases remained unmatched. The CDR3 sequence is CSVETGGYEQYF. The CDR3 coding sequence is TGCAGCGTAGAGACAGGGGGCTACGAGCAGTACTTC.

As for this clonotype: Just one base apart from a much larger clone, this may be a read error. The chain carries TRBV7-9 and TRBJ1-1; D is undetermined. The germline V gene encodes CDR1 SEHNR and CDR2 FQNEAQ (reference sequence). V shed 7 bases and J shed 1 base, with 16 bases lying between them. This CDR3 spans 15 amino acids. This CDR3 is CASNPSRETNTEAFF. As DNA, the CDR3 is TGTGCCAGCAACCCTTCCCGAGAAACGAACACTGAAGCTTTCTTT.

This clonotype was found many times. DNA of the CDR3: TGTGCCAGCAGTGACCCCCGGACAGGGTACGACGAGCAGTACTTC. This sequence encodes CASSDPRTGYDEQYF. This rearrangement joins TRBV6-1 to TRBJ2-7; 8 bases are a match to TRBD1. Germline V gene sequence: CDR1 MNHNS, CDR2 SASEGT. The CDR3 has 15 residues. V was clipped by 3 bases and J by 5 bases; unmatched bases: 9.

There are a few counts of this clonotype. The chain is built from TRBV20-1 and TRBJ2-2; 12 positions match TRBD2. With V trimmed by 1 base and J by 7 bases, 10 bases remained unmatched. CDR3 length: 17 residues. The germline CDR1 and CDR2 sequences are DFQATT and SNEGSKA (reference sequence). This CDR3 is CSARAIGLAGRGGELFF. In DNA form, the CDR3 reads TGCAGTGCTAGAGCAATCGGACTAGCGGGAAGGGGCGGGGAGCTGTTTTTT.

At least ten counts were recorded for this clonotype. The chain carries TRBV28 and TRBJ2-5, with a tentative D call TRBD1 (6 bases). Germline-derived CDR1 and CDR2 are MDHEN and SYDVKM. Trimming took off 8 bases at V and 4 bases at J, with 20 bases between the two ends. The CDR3 extends over 15 amino acids. CDR3 sequence (DNA): TGTGCCAGCGGACACAACTACAGGGATTCAGAGACCCAGTACTTC. It specifies CASGHNYRDSETQYF.

This clonotype was observed at least ten times. The CDR3 sequence: CASSLSGRLYSNQPQHF. CDR3 sequence (DNA): TGTGCCAGCAGCTTAAGTGGAAGACTCTATAGCAATCAGCCCCAGCATTTT. The chain carries TRBV7-2 and TRBJ1-5, with D hard to call. The germline CDR1 and CDR2 sequences are SGHTA and FQGNSA. CDR3 length equals 17 residues. Trimming stripped 2 bases from V and 0 bases from J, with 14 bases between.

The genes are TRBV4-3 and TRBJ1-1; D call uncertain. Germline CDR1 and CDR2: LGHNA and YSLEER. The V end lost 2 bases, the J end lost 6 bases, and 19 bases lay between the germline ends. The CDR3 covers 16 residues. The CDR3 region has the DNA TGCGCCAGCAGCCAATCCCGGACTCGAGCTTTTCCTGAAGCTTTCTTT. Translated, it gives CASSQSRTRAFPEAFF.

Notes on this clonotype: A much larger clone lies one base from this, so it may be a read error. This sequence joins TRBV30 and TRBJ2-3; 12 nucleotides line up with TRBD2. V lost 5 bases and J lost 8; bases outside the gene matches: 8. The germline V gene has CDR1 GTSNPN and CDR2 SVGIG (reference sequence). The length of the CDR3 is 14 residues. CDR3 nucleotides: TGTGCCTGGGAGACTAGCGGGAGTGCAGGTACGCAGTATTTT. Translating it yields CAWETSGSAGTQYF.

This clonotype was observed at least ten times. CDR3: CSASPMLAGVSYEQYF. In DNA, the CDR3 is TGCAGTGCTTCTCCGATGTTAGCGGGGGTATCCTACGAGCAGTACTTC. V and J are TRBV20-1 and TRBJ2-7; TRBD2 matches at 9 bases. V gave up 5 bases and J gave up 1 base; unmatched junction bases: 12. The germline gives CDR1 DFQATT, CDR2 SNEGSKA (reference sequence). This CDR3 is built from 16 residues.

This clonotype showed up just a few times. V gene TRBV13 combines with J gene TRBJ1-2; the D is unclear. Germline CDR1 is PRHDT and CDR2 is FYEKMQ (reference sequence). Trimming pared 6 bases from V and 2 bases from J, leaving 13 bases between. This CDR3 has 14 amino acids. The CDR3 sequence: CASSSYSGNYGYTF. CDR3 coding DNA: TGTGCCAGCAGTTCGTACTCAGGCAACTATGGCTACACCTTC.

The chain couples TRBV5-6 to TRBJ2-7; possibly TRBD1 or TRBD2 for D (6 bases each). Per the germline V gene, CDR1 is SGHDT and CDR2 is YYEEEE. This CDR3 comprises 18 residues. Trimming removed 5 bases at V and 4 bases at J, with 28 bases between. The CDR3 loop reads CASRDGGTAGKVEYEQYF. The DNA for the CDR3 is TGTGCCAGCAGGGATGGGGGCACGGCGGGAAAGGTGGAGTACGAGCAGTACTTC.

V and J are TRBV7-9 and TRBJ1-3, with a weak D call TRBD1 (6 bases). Germline V gene lookup returns CDR1 SEHNR and CDR2 FQNEAQ (reference sequence). V gave up 6 bases and J gave up 4 bases, with 19 bases separating them. The CDR3 loop spans 16 amino acids. The CDR3 spells CASRGTGTLNGNTIYF. The CDR3 DNA is TGTGCCAGCAGGGGGACCGGGACACTGAACGGAAACACCATATATTTT.

On this clonotype itself: A single base separates this from a much larger clone, so it may be a read error. This sequence joins TRBV14 and TRBJ2-7, with D tentatively TRBD2 (6 bases). The V gene lost 2 bases and the J gene lost 2 bases, with 13 bases spanning the gap. Germline values: CDR1 SGHDN, CDR2 FVKESK. The CDR3 is made up of 15 amino acids. The CDR3: CASSQNFGGTYEQYF. CDR3 in DNA: TGTGCCAGCAGCCAAAATTTTGGGGGGACCTACGAGCAGTACTTC. The variable domain in full, with the rest retrieved from reference TRBV14 and TRBJ2-7, is EAGVTQFPSHSVIEKGQTVTLRCDPISGHDNLYWYRRVMGKEIKFLLHFVKESKQDESGMPNNRFLAERTGGTYSTLKVQPAELEDSGVYFCASSQNFGGTYEQYFGPGTRLTVT.